The T cell receptor (beta chain) under discussion was sequenced for a study of cytomegalovirus exposure and HLA in healthy donors. PCR was performed using 60 Vbeta and 13 Jbeta primers. The protocol was immunoSEQ multiplex PCR, while the TCRdb copy is restricted to in-frame clones and leaves out a portion. The data contain some 100,000 clones, 75% to 85% of them singletons. The receptor comes from a female donor in good health and CMV-seropositive. The sample taken for sequencing was PBMCs.

The CDR3 nucleotides read TGCGCCAGCAGCCCACTAGGCGGCAGCTCCTACGAGCAGTACTTC. It is translated as CASSPLGGSSYEQYF. The chain is built from TRBV5-1 and TRBJ2-7; D may be TRBD2 (5 bases). In germline, CDR1 is SGHRS, CDR2 YFSETQ. The CDR3 covers 15 residues. The ends were cut back, 4 bases at V and 0 bases at J, with 14 bases in the middle.